These T cell receptor beta chains were read from a single sample in a study of blood T cell repertoires in COVID-19. TCRdb's copy holds only in-frame clones and misses some; the assay was immunoSEQ multiplex PCR. The table includes almost 250,000 clones, around 89% detected once. Sequences were obtained from PBMCs or T cells enriched from blood (not recorded which). The receptors here all came from a woman younger than 45 who had recovered from COVID-19. Both conserved end residues are part of each CDR3. Fields, in order: J gene, D gene, V gene, clone size, CDR3 DNA, CDR3 protein. D genes are given only for firm matches. Size tells how often a clone was seen (once, few, many) or the class of an expanded clone, and some rows leave it out.

TRBJ2-5 . TRBV29-1 . TGCAGCGTTGAAGCTATGGGGCGGAAAGAGACCCAGTACTTC CSVEAMGRKETQYF
TRBJ1-1 . TRBV4-3 . TGCGCCAGCAGCCATTTGGGACTTGAAGCTTTCTTT CASSHLGLEAFF
TRBJ1-2 . TRBV7-8 . TGTGCCAGCACCCGGGTGGCAGGGGATATGATGAATGGCTACACCTTC CASTRVAGDMMNGYTF
TRBJ1-5 TRBD1 TRBV7-8 many TGTGCCAGCAGCCCGGGGACAGGGGGAATGAGGAGCAATCAGCCCCAGCATTTT CASSPGTGGMRSNQPQHF
TRBJ2-7 . TRBV27 . TGTGCCAGCAGTTTCTTAGGGGCGCAGGGCGAGCAGTACTTC CASSFLGAQGEQYF
TRBJ2-1 . TRBV7-8 . TGTGCCAGCAGGCCGGGGGGCCAGACAACTTCACTCAATGAGCAGTTCTTC CASRPGGQTTSLNEQFF
TRBJ2-1 TRBD1 TRBV6-1 . TGTGCCAGCAGTGAACGAAAGGCAGGGGGCCACAATGAGCAGTTCTTC CASSERKAGGHNEQFF
TRBJ1-2 . TRBV4-3 . TGCGCCAGCAGCCAAGATTGGCAGGGGTACTATGGCTACACCTTC CASSQDWQGYYGYTF
TRBJ1-1 . TRBV5-1 . TGCGCCAGCAGCCGAGAGGGGGACGGTGAAGCTTTCTTT CASSREGDGEAFF
TRBJ2-7 TRBD2 TRBV30 . TGTGCCTGGAGCCAGGGCCTAGCGGGAGGTATAGGATACGAGCAGTACTTC CAWSQGLAGGIGYEQYF
TRBJ2-1 TRBD2 TRBV9 . TGTGCCAGCAGCACCCCCCTAGCGGGAGGTCTCTACAATGAGCAGTTCTTC CASSTPLAGGLYNEQFF
TRBJ1-1 . TRBV5-1 . TGCGCCAGCAGTCCCGAGGGTAGGAAGACTGAAGCTTTCTTT CASSPEGRKTEAFF
TRBJ2-1 TRBD1 TRBV13 . TGTGCCAGCAGCTCCCAAGTACGGACAGGGGGCTACAATGAGCAGTTCTTC CASSSQVRTGGYNEQFF
TRBJ1-2 TRBD1 TRBV3-1/TRBV3-2 once TGTGCCAGCAGCCCACAGGGGACTAACTATGGCTACACCTTC CASSPQGTNYGYTF
TRBJ1-5 . TRBV18 . TGTGCCAGCTCGCGGGACCGGGAAACTCAGCCCCAGCATTTT CASSRDRETQPQHF
TRBJ1-2 TRBD1 TRBV4-3 few TGCGCCAGCAGCCAAGATGTCCCAGGGGGCTTGAATGGCTACACCTTC CASSQDVPGGLNGYTF
TRBJ2-3 TRBD2 TRBV27 . TGTGCCAGCAATCGAGCGGGAGGGTACACAGATACGCAGTATTTT CASNRAGGYTDTQYF
TRBJ1-2 . TRBV28 . TGTGCCAGCAGTTTAAACAGGGCCTATGGCTACACCTTC CASSLNRAYGYTF
TRBJ1-2 . TRBV7-2 once TGTGCCAGCAGCACCCCAGGGGACTATGGCTACACCTTC CASSTPGDYGYTF
TRBJ2-1 . TRBV6-5 . TGTGCCAGCAGTTTTGGGACTTTCTCCTACAATGAGCAGTTCTTC CASSFGTFSYNEQFF
TRBJ2-1 . TRBV28 . TGTGCCAGCAGTTTAGGGAGCCAGTCCTACAATGAGCAGTTCTTC CASSLGSQSYNEQFF
TRBJ2-5 . TRBV28 . TGTGCCAGCAGTCGGGAACCGGGACTGCAAGAGACCCAGTACTTC CASSREPGLQETQYF
TRBJ1-2 . TRBV28 . TGTGCCAGCAGTTTGAAAAGACAGAATCTTAACTATGGCTACACCTTC CASSLKRQNLNYGYTF
TRBJ2-1 TRBD1 TRBV19 . TGTGCCAGTAGTATATTAGGACAGGGTTCTATGAATGAGCAGTTCTTC CASSILGQGSMNEQFF
TRBJ1-1 . TRBV7-9 . TGTGCCAGCAGCAAGGGGGTGACTGAAGCTTTCTTT CASSKGVTEAFF
TRBJ1-1 . TRBV3-1/TRBV3-2 . TGTGCCAGCAGCCAAGGTCCAGGGATGAACACTGAAGCTTTCTTT CASSQGPGMNTEAFF
TRBJ1-1 . TRBV5-1 few TGCGCCAGCAGCTTGGTAGCGGGGTCGGAAGCTTTCTTT CASSLVAGSEAFF
TRBJ2-2 . TRBV5-4 . TGTGCCAGCAGCTTGCAGGGGCGCTCGAACACCGGGGAGCTGTTTTTT CASSLQGRSNTGELFF
TRBJ1-1 . TRBV10-3 . TGTGCCATCAGTGAGCCAATGGGGGGAACTGAAGCTTTCTTT CAISEPMGGTEAFF
TRBJ1-2 . TRBV3-1/TRBV3-2 . TGTGCCAGCAGTCAAAGAGCCAGGCTGGGCTACACCTTC CASSQRARLGYTF